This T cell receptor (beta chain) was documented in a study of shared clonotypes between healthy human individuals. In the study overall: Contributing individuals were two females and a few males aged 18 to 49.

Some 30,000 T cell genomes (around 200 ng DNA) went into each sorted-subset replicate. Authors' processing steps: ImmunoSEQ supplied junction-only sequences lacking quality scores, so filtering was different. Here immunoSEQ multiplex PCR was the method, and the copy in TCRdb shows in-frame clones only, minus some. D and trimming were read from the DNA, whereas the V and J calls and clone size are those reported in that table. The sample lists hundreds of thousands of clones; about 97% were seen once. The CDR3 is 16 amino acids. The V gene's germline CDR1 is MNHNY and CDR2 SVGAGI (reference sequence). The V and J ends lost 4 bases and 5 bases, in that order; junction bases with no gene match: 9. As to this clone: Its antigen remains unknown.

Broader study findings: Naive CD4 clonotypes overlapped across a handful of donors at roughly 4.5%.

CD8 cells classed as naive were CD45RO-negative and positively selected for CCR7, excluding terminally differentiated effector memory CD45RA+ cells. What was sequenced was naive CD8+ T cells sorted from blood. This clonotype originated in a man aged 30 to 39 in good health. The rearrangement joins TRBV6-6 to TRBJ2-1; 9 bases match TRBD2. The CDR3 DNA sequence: TGTGCCAGCAGTTCCATTGGACTAGCGCCAAACAATGAGCAGTTCTTC. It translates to CASSSIGLAPNNEQFF.